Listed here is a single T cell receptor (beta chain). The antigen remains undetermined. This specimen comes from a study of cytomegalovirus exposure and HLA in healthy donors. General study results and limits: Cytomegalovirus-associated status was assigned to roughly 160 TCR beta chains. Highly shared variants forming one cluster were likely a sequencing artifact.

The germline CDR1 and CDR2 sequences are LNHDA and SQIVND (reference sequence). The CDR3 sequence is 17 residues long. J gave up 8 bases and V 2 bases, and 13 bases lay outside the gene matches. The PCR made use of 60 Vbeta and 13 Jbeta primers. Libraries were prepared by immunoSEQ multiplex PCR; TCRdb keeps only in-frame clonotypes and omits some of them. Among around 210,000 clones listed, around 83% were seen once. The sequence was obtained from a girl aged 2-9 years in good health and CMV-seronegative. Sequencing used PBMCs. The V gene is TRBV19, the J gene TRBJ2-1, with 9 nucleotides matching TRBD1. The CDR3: CASSIRRSGTGLDEQFF. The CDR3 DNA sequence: TGTGCCAGTAGTATACGGAGGTCTGGGACAGGGCTCGATGAGCAGTTCTTC.